Following are 16 T cell receptor beta chains from one sample sequenced in a study of blood T cells in healthy people across ages (dated by TCRdb to about 2015). Libraries were constructed by 5' RACE. Sequenced using an Illumina HiSeq 2500. The second PCR ran for roughly 7 to 11 cycles and used a J-beta primer mix along with a sample-barcoded 5' primer. TCRdb handled the public reads itself, with Q25 trimming in fastp and clone calling in MiXCR, and kept productive beta chains. Duplicate CDR3 protein sequences are folded into a single record with the most common DNA and genes. The sample contains over 600,000 distinct CDR3 sequences, around 43% of them found a single time. 30% of the sample belongs to the ten largest clones. The sample taken for sequencing was blood. The receptors were gathered from a man older than 75 in good health.

The genes are TRBV6-5 and TRBJ2-3; TRBD1 agrees at 7 bases. This CDR3 is built from 15 residues. The V gene end was trimmed by 6 bases and the J gene end by 4 bases; junction bases not matched to a gene: 10. Germline V CDR1 and CDR2: MNHEY, SVGAGI. In nucleotides, the CDR3 is TGTGCCAGCAGAACAGGGGACGCCGGACCAGATACGCAGTATTTT. Its protein is CASRTGDAGPDTQYF.

The gene calls are TRBV9 and TRBJ2-5; D not resolved. Between the trimmed V and J ends, which lost 4 bases and 5 bases, there was a span of 15 bases. Per the germline V gene, CDR1 is SGDLS and CDR2 is YYNGEE. The CDR3 spans 14 residues. CDR3 in amino acids: CASSFSGSQETQYF. CDR3 nucleotides: TGTGCCAGCAGCTTCTCAGGTAGCCAGGAGACCCAGTACTTC.

This clonotype has a handful of counts. J is TRBJ1-4 and V is TRBV7-9, with D possibly being TRBD1 (6 bases). The ends were cut back, 5 bases at V and 5 bases at J, with 9 bases in the middle. CDR3 length equals 13 residues. Germline V gene sequence: CDR1 SEHNR, CDR2 FQNEAQ (reference sequence). CDR3: CASSQGINEKLFF. The CDR3 nucleotides read TGTGCCAGCAGCCAGGGGATCAATGAAAAACTGTTTTTT. Full variable domain (outside the CDR3, taken from reference TRBV7-9 and TRBJ1-4): DTGVSQNPRHKITKRGQNVTFRCDPISEHNRLYWYRQTLGQGPEFLTYFQNEAQLEKSRLLSDRFSAERPKGSFSTLEIQRTEQGDSAMYLCASSQGINEKLFFGSGTQLSVL.

This clonotype has more than one count but fewer than ten. V usage is TRBV5-4 and J usage is TRBJ2-5; TRBD1 or TRBD2 may be the D gene (6 bases each). V was trimmed by 4 bases and J by 1 base, leaving 14 bases between them. This CDR3 region has 15 residues. CDR1 and CDR2 from the germline V gene are SGHNT and YYREEE (reference sequence). CDR3 bases: TGTGCCAGCAGCGCAGACAGGAGGGTCCAAGAGACCCAGTACTTC. Translating gives CASSADRRVQETQYF.

This clonotype turned up a few times. The CDR3 bases are TGTGCCACCAGCAGCCGGACAGGGACAACTAGCGGGAGGTTCTTC. Translation: CATSSRTGTTSGRFF. This sequence joins TRBV15 and TRBJ2-1; 11 nucleotides line up with TRBD2. The ends lost 3 bases at V and 15 bases at J; junction bases unmatched: 13. The CDR3 covers 15 residues. Germline CDR1 and CDR2: LNHNV and YYDKDF (reference sequence).

This clonotype appeared a few times. The chain couples TRBV20-1 to TRBJ2-5; 10 nucleotides align to TRBD1. Germline V gene sequence: CDR1 DFQATT, CDR2 SNEGSKA (reference sequence). V lost 2 bases to trimming and J lost 5 bases; unmatched junction nucleotides: 8. This CDR3 comprises 15 residues. The CDR3 reads CSARSGTGDIETQYF. The CDR3 DNA follows: TGCAGTGCTAGATCCGGGACAGGGGACATCGAGACCCAGTACTTC.

The chain employs TRBV6-2 or TRBV6-3 and TRBJ1-2, with TRBD1 identical over 9 bases. This CDR3 region has 14 residues. The V segment lost 7 bases and the J segment 4 bases; nucleotides outside the gene matches: 7. Germline V gene sequence: CDR1 MNHEY, CDR2 SVGEGT. CDR3 DNA sequence: TGTGCCAGCATGGGGACAGGGACCAGCTATGGCTACACCTTC. Translating it yields CASMGTGTSYGYTF.

The V call is TRBV28, the J call TRBJ1-5; D perhaps matches TRBD1 (5 bases). The V and J ends lost 8 bases and 7 bases respectively, with 18 bases between them. Germline CDR1 and CDR2: MDHEN and SYDVKM. The CDR3 sequence is 14 residues long. The CDR3 protein is CASGSPGGRQPQHF. In DNA, the CDR3 is TGTGCCAGCGGATCTCCGGGGGGGAGGCAGCCCCAGCATTTT.

V usage is TRBV14 and J usage is TRBJ2-1; TRBD2 matches at 9 bases. Germline V gene lookup returns CDR1 SGHDN and CDR2 FVKESK. This CDR3 region has 16 residues. The V segment lost 1 base and the J segment 9 bases; nucleotides outside the gene matches: 10. CDR3 amino acids: CASSQVAGGWSGEQFF. DNA of the CDR3: TGTGCCAGCAGCCAAGTGGCGGGAGGGTGGTCGGGTGAGCAGTTCTTC.

This clonotype was picked up a small number of times. J is TRBJ1-1 and V is TRBV12-3 or TRBV12-4; 10 nucleotides agree with TRBD1. The CDR3 covers 12 residues. Unmatched junction bases numbered 2, after V lost 6 bases and J lost 7 bases. The CDR3 sequence: CASRWTGGEAFF. CDR3 DNA: TGTGCCAGCAGATGGACAGGGGGTGAAGCTTTCTTT.

To note about this clonotype: This may come from a read error, since a much larger clone is one base off. The chain joins TRBV4-3 to TRBJ2-1, with 9 bases lining up with TRBD2. Germline-derived CDR1 and CDR2 are LGHNA and YSLEER. This CDR3 region has 15 residues. The CDR3 sequence: CAISQGTSRYNEQFF. The DNA of the CDR3 is TGCGCCATCAGCCAAGGGACTAGCAGGTACAATGAGCAGTTCTTC.

This rearrangement joins TRBV21-1 to TRBJ2-5; TRBD1, the D gene given by the table, was not confirmed from the DNA. The end of the DNA fits TRBJ2-7 better, so the J call may be wrong. TRBV21-1 corresponds to a pseudogene. CDR3 length: 18 residues. This CDR3 reads CASSVPNPTGTGDYEQYF. The CDR3 DNA follows: TGTGCCAGCAGCGTCCCAAACCCAACCGGGACAGGTGACTACGAGCAGTACTTC.

This rearrangement joins TRBV27 to TRBJ2-7, with 12 bases aligning to TRBD2. Gene TRBJ2-5 matches the end of the DNA better, so the J call may be wrong. The CDR3 spans 18 residues. CDR1 and CDR2 from the germline V gene are MNHEY and SMNVEV (reference sequence). The chain's CDR3 is CASSLRASGGAYQETQYF. The CDR3 coding sequence is TGTGCCAGCAGTCTTCGGGCTAGCGGGGGGGCGTACCAAGAGACCCAGTACTTC.

The chain links TRBV7-9 to TRBJ2-3; D possibly corresponds to TRBD1 (5 bases). Germline CDR1 reads SEHNR; CDR2 reads FQNEAQ (reference sequence). CDR3 length equals 15 residues. V was pared by 5 bases and J by 5 bases, with 17 bases between. The CDR3 DNA reads as TGTGCCAGCAGCCCAAGAGCAGGGATGGTAGATACGCAGTATTTT. Its translation: CASSPRAGMVDTQYF.

The chain recombines TRBV27 with TRBJ1-4; D not resolved. This CDR3 region has 15 residues. CDR1 and CDR2 (germline): MNHEY, SMNVEV (reference sequence). V gave up 0 bases and J gave up 5 bases, with 10 bases separating them. In DNA form, the CDR3 reads TGTGCCAGCAGTTTATCGACGGGATACAATGAAAAACTGTTTTTT. Amino acid sequence: CASSLSTGYNEKLFF.

Worth noting for this clonotype: Possible read error: a much larger clone is one base away. V gene TRBV28 combines with J gene TRBJ2-1, with D uncertain. The V gene lost 4 bases and the J gene lost 12 bases, with 13 bases spanning the gap. CDR1 is MDHEN, CDR2 SYDVKM, per germline. The CDR3 loop spans 12 amino acids. CDR3 bases: TGTGCCAGCAGTTATACAGTCTATGTGCAGTTCTTC. Translation gives CASSYTVYVQFF. Together with reference TRBV28 and TRBJ2-1, the CDR3 gives the full variable domain: DVKVTQSSRYLVKRTGEKVFLECVQDMDHENMFWYRQDPGLGLRLIYFSYDVKMKEKGDIPEGYSVSREKKERFSLILESASTNQTSMYLCASSYTVYVQFFGPGTRLTVL.